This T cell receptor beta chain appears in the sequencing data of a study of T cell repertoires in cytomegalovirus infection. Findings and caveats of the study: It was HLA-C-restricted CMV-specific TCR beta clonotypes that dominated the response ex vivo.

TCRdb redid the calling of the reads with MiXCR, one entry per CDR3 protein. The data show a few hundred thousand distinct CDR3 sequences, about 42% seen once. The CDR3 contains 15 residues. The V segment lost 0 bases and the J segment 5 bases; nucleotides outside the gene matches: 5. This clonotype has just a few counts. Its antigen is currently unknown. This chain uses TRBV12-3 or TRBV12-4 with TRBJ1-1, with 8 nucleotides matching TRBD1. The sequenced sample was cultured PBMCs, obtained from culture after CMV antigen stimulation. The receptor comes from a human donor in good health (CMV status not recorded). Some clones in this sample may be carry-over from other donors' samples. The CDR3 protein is CASSLAMQGATEAFF. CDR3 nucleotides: TGTGCCAGCAGTTTAGCGATGCAGGGGGCAACTGAAGCTTTCTTT.